This T cell receptor beta chain was sequenced for a study of response to subunit inactivated influenza vaccine. The table lists this clonotype with a few counts. Antigen unknown. The V and J ends lost 6 bases and 2 bases respectively, with 14 bases between them. Germline CDR1 and CDR2: DFQATT and SNEGSKA (reference sequence). The CDR3 runs 14 residues. TCRdb processed the RT-PCR reads anew with MiXCR; each CDR3 protein has one entry. Found here are about 830,000 distinct CDR3 sequences, less than 20% of them singletons; the top ten hold 11%. Whole-study findings and limits: Each seasonal influenza vaccination recruits few new T cells, the authors suggested.

This TCR came from a man in his fifties who received an inactivated influenza vaccine. V is TRBV20-1 and J is TRBJ2-1; TRBD2 might be the D (5 bases). Source: PBMCs from blood, taken 4 to 6 days after vaccination. This chain's CDR3 is CSAPTAVTYNEQFF. In nucleotides, the CDR3 is TGCAGTGCCCCCACAGCGGTTACCTACAATGAGCAGTTCTTC.